This T cell receptor (beta chain) was obtained from a study of T cell responses to AZD1222 COVID-19 vaccine. Per germline, CDR1 SGHNT and CDR2 YYREEE (reference sequence). This CDR3 region has 15 residues. The ends were cut back, 1 base at V and 0 bases at J, with 10 bases in the middle. Sequencing used immunoSEQ multiplex PCR; TCRdb keeps in-frame clones, though not all of them. This table holds tens of thousands of clones, about 80% found once. The chain is built from TRBV5-4 and TRBJ1-1; a weak D match, TRBD1 (5 bases). The source was peripheral blood, collected 28 days after the second AZD1222 dose. The origin of this receptor is an adult who received the AZD1222 COVID-19 vaccine. The CDR3 DNA follows: TGTGCCAGCAGCTTGAAAGGGGTATTGAACACTGAAGCTTTCTTT. Its translation: CASSLKGVLNTEAFF.